This entry concerns a single TCR beta chain. Its antigen target is currently unknown. No per-base quality is available; no much larger clone lies one base away. Each collaborating institution followed its own protocols to collect whole blood in K2EDTA tubes. For TCRbeta analysis, collaborators shipped samples as frozen whole blood, isolated PBMCs, or DNA extracted from either of those sample types. The sample comes from a study of blood T cell repertoires in COVID-19 (dated by TCRdb to about 2020). For context, the study as a whole: Samples from collaborators originated in the United States, Italy and Spain and spanned both the acute and convalescent phases of COVID-19. Where available, HLA class I and class II types were obtained from metadata supplied by the sample provider rather than from assay-based typing. The samples were drawn from two sources: the first 160 participants of the ongoing ImmuneRACE study, and 1,000 to 1,500 subjects contributed by 6 global collaborators. The dataset comprised deeply sampled blood TCRbeta repertoires from subjects exposed to, actively infected with, or recovered from COVID-19. Sample metadata almost always included a de-identified subject ID, COVID-19 status, age in years and sex. The repertoires were made available in a free public database intended to serve as a resource for research on the immune response to SARS-CoV-2. The prospective study material was composed of cDNA or gDNA derived from T cells, B-cell-depleted T cells, or PBMCs. The investigation overall reported the following: How much clinical and demographic metadata was included differed by source and by participant, and the metadata was provided uncurated.

The germline V gene (reference sequence) specifies SEHNR as CDR1 and FQNEAQ as CDR2. The trim is 3 bases for V and 1 base for J, with a gap of 12 bases between the germline ends. Including the terminal cysteine and phenylalanine, the CDR3 comprises 15 residues. Only the CDR3 part of the read is kept: 45 bases, read in frame from the first base. TCRbeta CDR3 regions were amplified from genomic DNA using the immunoSEQ Assay, a bias-controlled multiplex PCR. Concerning the study's data processing: The number of nucleated cells in each sample was estimated from the amplification of reference gene primers within the assay. To quantify the absolute abundance of each unique TCRbeta CDR3 rearrangement, sequence reads were collapsed and filtered. For each sample, productive Simpson clonality was calculated as the square root of Simpson's diversity index across productive rearrangements. Entries here come from immuneACCESS through TCRdb and include only in-frame sequences with V and J called. Some clones fail to appear in such tables; in the studies checked, an unresolved V gene covers under half of the shortfall, and the cause of the remainder is unknown. V and J calls and clone size are copied from that table; D and trimming were computed from the DNA. A total of roughly 300,000 clones appear in this sample, approximately 88% of them only once. Approximately 8.5% of the sample is in the top ten clones.

The sample comprised peripheral blood. The receptor chain draws on TRBV7-9 and TRBJ1-1; 5 matching bases give a weak D call of TRBD1. This TCR came from a man aged 18 to 35 with active or convalescent COVID-19. The CDR3 amino acid sequence is: CASSFLGRGNTEAFF. The sequenced DNA: TGTGCCAGCAGCTTTTTGGGTAGGGGGAACACTGAAGCTTTCTTT.